This T cell receptor beta chain was observed in a study of cytotoxic CD8 clonotypes in ibrutinib-treated CLL. The wider study: Researchers reported about a dozen relapsed/refractory and approximately 15 treatment-naive patients, 17 of them IGHV unmutated. Study-wide points: Shared public clonotypes were rare, and on treatment they either got smaller or stayed the same.

In this sample, this clone turned up a few times. Its specificity is not known. Germline assignment: CDR1 SEHNR and CDR2 FQNEAQ (reference sequence). The V gene lost 2 bases and the J gene lost 0 bases, with 8 bases spanning the gap. CDR3 size: 15 residues. The repertoire was sequenced with immunoSEQ multiplex PCR; TCRdb's copy has only in-frame clones and lacks some. Of just under 70,000 clones listed, roughly 72% are singletons. The chain joins TRBV7-9 to TRBJ1-3, with D hard to call. The sample in question was PBMCs, obtained after 12 months of ibrutinib treatment. The clonotype comes from a human donor with chronic lymphocytic leukemia. The CDR3 DNA sequence: TGTGCCAGCAGCTTACGCGGGAGCTCTGGAAACACCATATATTTT. Encoded protein: CASSLRGSSGNTIYF.